The 3 T cell receptor beta chains below all came from one sample that was sequenced in a study of cytomegalovirus exposure and HLA in healthy donors. A multiplex PCR was run with 60 Vbeta primers and 13 Jbeta primers. Some clones are missing from TCRdb's copy, which holds only in-frame ones; the method was immunoSEQ multiplex PCR. The top ten hold nearly 0.4% of the sample, which has some 200,000 clones, about four fifths seen once. Sequences were obtained from PBMCs. The receptors were sampled from a male donor in good health and CMV-seropositive.

V gene TRBV9 combines with J gene TRBJ2-7, with a possible D match to TRBD2 (6 bases). The CDR3 totals 14 residues. Germline CDR1 and CDR2: SGDLS and YYNGEE. Trimming removed 0 bases from V and 7 bases from J, with 14 bases in between. The CDR3, as DNA: TGTGCCAGCAGCGTAGTGGGGACTTCCTCAGAGCAGTACTTC. It encodes CASSVVGTSSEQYF.

A single count supports this clone. The J gene is TRBJ2-5, the V gene TRBV6-1, with TRBD1 as a possible D gene (6 bases). The J call is uncertain, as TRBJ2-7 better fits the DNA end. CDR1 MNHNS and CDR2 SASEGT come from the germline V gene. This CDR3 contains 13 residues. The CDR3 loop reads CASRLDSSYEQYF. CDR3 nucleotide sequence: TGTGCCAGCAGGCTGGACAGCTCCTACGAGCAGTACTTC.

The genes are TRBV11-2 and TRBJ1-6, with 7 bases fitting TRBD1. V trimming: 1 base; J trimming: 5 bases; junction bases outside the gene matches: 2. This CDR3 spans 15 amino acids. Germline lookup yields CDR1 SGHAT and CDR2 FQNNGV. DNA for the CDR3: TGTGCCAGCAGCTTAGTTCAGGGGGATAATTCACCCCTCCACTTT. As protein: CASSLVQGDNSPLHF.